This T cell receptor (beta chain) was identified during a study of T cells after yellow fever vaccination. The germline gives CDR1 KGHSH, CDR2 LQKENI. Trimming left V 3 bases short and J 3 bases short, with 11 bases between. The CDR3 spans 14 residues. This clonotype showed up many times. The antigen is not known. From the 5' RACE reads, TCRdb called clonotypes with MiXCR, one entry per CDR3 protein. The sample has about 120,000 distinct CDR3 sequences; roughly 7.2% are singletons. Study results and limitations: Primary-vaccination clones mostly resurfaced post-booster (nearly 97% CD4, around 88% CD8).

Here the sequenced sample was CD4+ T cells sorted from PBMCs, taken roughly seven weeks after the first yellow fever vaccination. The V and J genes are TRBV18 and TRBJ1-1; D might be TRBD1 (5 bases). The clonotype comes from a man younger than 30 who received the YFV17D yellow fever vaccine. CDR3 nucleotide sequence: TGTGCCAGCTCACCGTCCGGGACCTACACTGAAGCTTTCTTT. This encodes CASSPSGTYTEAFF.